The 4 T cell receptor beta chains presented below share a single source sample, sequenced in a study of cytomegalovirus exposure and HLA in healthy donors (dated by TCRdb to about 2017). The library came from the immunoSEQ multiplex PCR assay. The source is immuneACCESS, and TCRdb retained only in-frame sequences with V and J called. Part of the clones is not carried over; for the studies checked, unresolved V genes explain less than half of this, and the remainder is unexplained. The sample contains approximately 64,000 clones, around 88% of them found a single time. In total, the top ten clones hold over 1.5% of the sample. The sequenced sample consisted of PBMCs. These receptors originate from a woman younger than 30 in good health and CMV-seronegative.

This rearrangement joins TRBV4-2 to TRBJ1-2, with 11 bases lining up with TRBD1. Germline values: CDR1 LGHNA, CDR2 YNFKEQ. The CDR3 has 17 residues. Trimming removed 1 base from V and 5 bases from J; junction bases left unmatched: 9. The CDR3 region has the DNA TGTGCCAGCAGCCAAGCCCGGACAGGGGGCGCTTGGTATGGCTACACCTTC. Its protein product is CASSQARTGGAWYGYTF.

The rearrangement uses TRBV27 and TRBJ1-1; D gene uncertain. This CDR3 comprises 14 residues. Trimming shortened V by 6 bases and J by 1 base, and 12 bases separated the two germline ends. From germline, CDR1 is MNHEY and CDR2 SMNVEV (reference sequence). CDR3 coding DNA: TGTGCCAGCAGACCCCCGGGTGGGAACACTGAAGCTTTCTTT. Residues: CASRPPGGNTEAFF.

The chain is built from TRBV4-1 and TRBJ2-5; TRBD2 matches at 7 bases. In germline, CDR1 is MGHRA, CDR2 YSYEKL. The CDR3 runs 15 residues. Trimming removed 2 bases from V and 1 base from J; junction bases left unmatched: 4. DNA of the CDR3: TGCGCCAGCAGCCAACCCAGCGGGGTCCAAGAGACCCAGTACTTC. This codes for CASSQPSGVQETQYF.

The V and J genes are TRBV13 and TRBJ2-5; TRBD2 is a possible D gene (7 bases). Trimming took 5 bases from V and 5 from J, leaving 12 bases between them. This CDR3 region has 13 residues. Germline CDR1 PRHDT, CDR2 FYEKMQ (reference sequence). CDR3 region: CASSAGARETQYF. DNA of the CDR3: TGTGCCAGCAGCGCGGGGGCTCGGGAGACCCAGTACTTC.